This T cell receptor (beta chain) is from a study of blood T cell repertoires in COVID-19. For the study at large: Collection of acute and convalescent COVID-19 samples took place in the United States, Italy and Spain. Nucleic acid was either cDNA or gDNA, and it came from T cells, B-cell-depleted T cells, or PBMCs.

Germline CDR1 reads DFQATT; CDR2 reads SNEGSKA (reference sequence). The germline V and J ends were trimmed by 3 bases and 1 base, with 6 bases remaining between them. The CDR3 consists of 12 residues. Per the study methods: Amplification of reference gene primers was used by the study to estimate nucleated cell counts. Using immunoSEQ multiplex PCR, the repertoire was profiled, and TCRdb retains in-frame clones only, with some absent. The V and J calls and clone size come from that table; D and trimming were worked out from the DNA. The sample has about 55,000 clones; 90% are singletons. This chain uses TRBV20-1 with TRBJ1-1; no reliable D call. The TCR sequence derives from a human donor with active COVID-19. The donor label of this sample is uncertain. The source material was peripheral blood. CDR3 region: CSASTANTEAFF. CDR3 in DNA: TGCAGTGCTAGTACAGCGAACACTGAAGCTTTCTTT.